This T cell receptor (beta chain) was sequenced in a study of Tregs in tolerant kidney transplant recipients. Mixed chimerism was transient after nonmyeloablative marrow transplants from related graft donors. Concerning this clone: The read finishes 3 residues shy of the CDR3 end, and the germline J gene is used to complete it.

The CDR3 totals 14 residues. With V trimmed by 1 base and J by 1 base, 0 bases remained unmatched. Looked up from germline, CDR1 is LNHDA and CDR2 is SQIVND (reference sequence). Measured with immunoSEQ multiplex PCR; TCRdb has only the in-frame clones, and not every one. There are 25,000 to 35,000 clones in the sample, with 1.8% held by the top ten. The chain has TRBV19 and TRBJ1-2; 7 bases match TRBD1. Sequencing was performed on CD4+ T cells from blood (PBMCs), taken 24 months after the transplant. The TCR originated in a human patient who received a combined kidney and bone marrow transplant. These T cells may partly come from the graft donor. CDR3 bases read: TGTGCCAGTAGTATAGGGGACAGTAACTATGGC. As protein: CASSIGDSNYG. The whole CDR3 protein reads CASSIGDSNYGYTF.